The 31 T cell receptor beta chains given below trace back to one sample, sequenced in a study of control samples from healthy donors and cancer patients. The table came from immunoSEQ multiplex PCR; TCRdb's copy has only in-frame clones and leaves some out. The table shows tens of thousands of clones, with around 90% occurring only once. The sequenced material came from PBMCs. The receptors were sampled from a man aged 40-49 years with colorectal cancer.

The V and J genes are TRBV16 and TRBJ1-2; no clear D. Germline assignment: CDR1 KGHSY and CDR2 FQNENV. The CDR3 covers 14 residues. The V end lost 4 bases, the J end lost 2 bases, and 11 bases lay between the germline ends. The CDR3 DNA is TGTGCCAGCAGCCCACAACGGGGAAACTATGGCTACACCTTC. This encodes CASSPQRGNYGYTF.

The genes are TRBV5-4 and TRBJ1-2; tentative D call: TRBD1 (6 bases). With 4 bases removed from V and 7 bases from J, the gap between germline ends came to 11 bases. CDR1 SGHNT and CDR2 YYREEE come from the germline V gene (reference sequence). The CDR3 length is 12 residues. CDR3 nucleotide sequence: TGTGCCAGCAGCCAGGACAGATTTGGCTACACCTTC. Residues: CASSQDRFGYTF. The entire variable domain, with the rest obtained from reference TRBV5-4 and TRBJ1-2, is as follows: ETGVTQSPTHLIKTRGQQVTLRCSSQSGHNTVSWYQQALGQGPQFIFQYYREEENGRGNFPPRFSGLQFPNYSSELNVNALELDDSALYLCASSQDRFGYTFGSGTRLTVV.

This chain connects TRBV11-1 to TRBJ2-3; 9 nucleotides line up with TRBD2. The CDR3 has 16 amino acids. Germline V gene data show CDR1 as SGHAT and CDR2 as FQDESV (reference sequence). V lost 3 bases and J lost 2; bases outside the gene matches: 6. Here the CDR3 DNA reads TGTGCCAGCAGCTTGGTCAGCGGGGGGTCCACAGATACGCAGTATTTT. Translating it yields CASSLVSGGSTDTQYF.

The chain links TRBV6-5 to TRBJ1-2; D is unresolved. V lost 0 bases and J 5 bases, leaving 13 bases between the germline ends. The V gene's germline CDR1 is MNHEY and CDR2 SVGAGI. The CDR3 totals 15 residues. The CDR3 loop is CASSYSRSRDYGYTF. As DNA, the CDR3 is TGTGCCAGCAGTTACTCGAGGAGCCGAGATTATGGCTACACCTTC.

The J gene is TRBJ2-7, the V gene TRBV10-2, with TRBD1 identical over 8 bases. V gave up 4 bases and J gave up 2 bases; unmatched junction bases: 7. The CDR3 contains 15 residues. Germline lookup yields CDR1 WSHSY and CDR2 SAAADI. This CDR3 is CASSAKTGGTYEQYF. The CDR3 bases are TGCGCCAGCAGTGCGAAAACAGGGGGGACCTACGAGCAGTACTTC.

The rearrangement uses TRBV6-5 and TRBJ2-7, with D hard to call. The V gene lost 7 bases and the J gene lost 2 bases, with 6 bases spanning the gap. Looked up from germline, CDR1 is MNHEY and CDR2 is SVGAGI. The CDR3 extends over 11 amino acids. The CDR3 sequence: CASMTTYEQYF. The CDR3 region has the DNA TGTGCCAGCATGACCACCTACGAGCAGTACTTC.

The V and J genes are TRBV5-1 and TRBJ2-1; TRBD1 agrees at 12 bases. This CDR3 contains 13 residues. V trimming: 6 bases; J trimming: 7 bases; junction bases outside the gene matches: 2. The V gene's germline CDR1 is SGHRS and CDR2 YFSETQ. CDR3 amino acids: CASKGQGANEQFF. The DNA for the CDR3 is TGCGCCAGCAAGGGACAGGGGGCAAATGAGCAGTTCTTC.

The V and J genes are TRBV18 and TRBJ2-7; 7 bases are a match to TRBD1. Trimming at V came to 6 bases and at J to 7 bases, leaving 12 bases not matched to a gene. This CDR3 region has 14 residues. Germline lookup yields CDR1 KGHSH and CDR2 LQKENI. The CDR3 spells CASSHGQDLGEQYF. CDR3 bases: TGTGCCAGCTCCCACGGACAGGACTTGGGTGAGCAGTACTTC.

A single count supports this clone. The chain links TRBV24-1 to TRBJ2-5; 12 bases are a match to TRBD2. Germline V gene sequence: CDR1 KGHDR, CDR2 SFDVKD. The CDR3 consists of 18 residues. J gave up 4 bases and V 4 bases, and 12 bases lay outside the gene matches. CDR3 sequence (DNA): TGTGCCACCAGTGACGCCACTAGCGGGGGGACGACTCCAGAGACCCAGTACTTC. It specifies CATSDATSGGTTPETQYF.

This clone was observed a single time. This chain uses TRBV5-1 with TRBJ2-7; D is perhaps TRBD1 (6 bases). The CDR3 is made up of 16 amino acids. Trimming left V 6 bases short and J 0 bases short, with 19 bases between. Germline lookup yields CDR1 SGHRS and CDR2 YFSETQ. CDR3: CASNPSKGVGSYEQYF. The CDR3 nucleotides read TGCGCCAGCAATCCTAGTAAGGGGGTTGGCTCCTACGAGCAGTACTTC.

V usage is TRBV2 and J usage is TRBJ1-1; TRBD1 is a possible D gene (5 bases). The CDR3 has 16 amino acids. Germline V lookup: CDR1 SNHLY, CDR2 FYNNEI. Between the trimmed V and J ends, which lost 6 bases and 2 bases, there was a span of 19 bases. The CDR3 sequence is CASSAIGTGFNTEAFF. The CDR3 DNA reads as TGTGCCAGCAGCGCCATCGGAACAGGATTCAACACTGAAGCTTTCTTT. The full variable domain, completed using reference TRBV2 and TRBJ1-1, is EPEVTQTPSHQVTQMGQEVILRCVPISNHLYFYWYRQILGQKVEFLVSFYNNEISEKSEIFDDQFSVERPDGSNFTLKIRSTKLEDSAMYFCASSAIGTGFNTEAFFGQGTRLTVV.

The CDR3 region has the DNA TGTGCCAGCAGCCCTCCGGGACAGGGGGGCGAAAAACTGTTTTTT. Its translation: CASSPPGQGGEKLFF. The chain carries TRBV7-9 and TRBJ1-4; the match to TRBD1 covers 11 bases. Per germline, CDR1 SEHNR and CDR2 FQNEAQ (reference sequence). CDR3 size: 15 residues. V trimming: 5 bases; J trimming: 8 bases; junction bases outside the gene matches: 7.

The chain recombines TRBV20-1 with TRBJ1-3, with D unclear. Germline V gives CDR1 DFQATT, CDR2 SNEGSKA (reference sequence). The CDR3 sequence is 11 residues long. The V and J ends lost 5 bases and 4 bases respectively, with 6 bases between them. CDR3 sequence (DNA): TGCAGTGCTGAAACAGGAAACACCATATATTTT. Translating it yields CSAETGNTIYF.

The genes are TRBV24-1 and TRBJ1-6, with 7 bases aligning to TRBD1. Trimming removed 7 bases from V and 9 bases from J; junction bases left unmatched: 11. Germline values: CDR1 KGHDR, CDR2 SFDVKD. The CDR3 runs to 15 residues. In DNA form, the CDR3 reads TGTGCCACCAGCCCGGGACAGACCGATGGTTCACCCCTCCACTTT. As protein: CATSPGQTDGSPLHF.

The V gene is TRBV13, the J gene TRBJ1-2, with a tentative D call TRBD1 (6 bases). Trimming shortened V by 6 bases and J by 7 bases, and 15 bases separated the two germline ends. Germline lookup yields CDR1 PRHDT and CDR2 FYEKMQ (reference sequence). CDR3 length equals 13 residues. The CDR3: CASSLRGAGGYTF. In DNA form, the CDR3 reads TGTGCCAGCAGTCTACGGGGGGCGGGTGGCTACACCTTC. Based on the CDR3 plus reference TRBV13 and TRBJ1-2, the full variable domain is AAGVIQSPRHLIKEKRETATLKCYPIPRHDTVYWYQQGPGQDPQFLISFYEKMQSDKGSIPDRFSAQQFSDYHSELNMSSLELGDSALYFCASSLRGAGGYTFGSGTRLTVV.

V gene TRBV30 combines with J gene TRBJ1-2, with D tentatively TRBD1 (6 bases). Trimming took 5 bases from V and 1 from J, leaving 11 bases between them. The CDR3 runs 13 residues. Germline CDR1 is GTSNPN and CDR2 is SVGIG (reference sequence). The CDR3 nucleotides are TGTGCCTGGCTGCAGGGGAATAACTATGGCTACACCTTC. Its protein is CAWLQGNNYGYTF.

This chain links TRBV7-8 with TRBJ1-2, with a weak D call TRBD1 (6 bases). CDR1 and CDR2 from the germline V gene are SGHVS and FQNEAQ. The ends were cut back, 8 bases at V and 0 bases at J, with 16 bases in the middle. The CDR3 is 15 residues long. CDR3 in DNA: TGTGCCAGCGGTCTCCAGGAGGGGGCTAACTATGGCTACACCTTC. Translation: CASGLQEGANYGYTF. Combining the CDR3 with reference TRBV7-8 and TRBJ1-2 gives the whole variable domain GAGVSQSPRYKVAKRGQDVALRCDPISGHVSLFWYQQALGQGPEFLTYFQNEAQLDKSGLPSDRFFAERPEGSVSTLKIQRTQQEDSAVYLCASGLQEGANYGYTFGSGTRLTVV.

The chain carries TRBV5-1 and TRBJ1-1, with 7 nucleotides matching TRBD1. Trimming cost V 0 bases and J 0 bases; bases outside gene matches: 5. In germline, CDR1 is SGHRS, CDR2 YFSETQ. The CDR3 is made up of 16 amino acids. The CDR3 region has the DNA TGCGCCAGCAGCTTGGCCTTTGGACAGGTGAACACTGAAGCTTTCTTT. It translates to CASSLAFGQVNTEAFF.

Concerning this clone: Different DNA sequences within this sample yield the same CDR3. The V and J genes are TRBV2 and TRBJ1-1, with 7 nucleotides matching TRBD1. The junction had 4 bases not matched to a gene; V was cut back by 7 bases and J by 2 bases. Germline values: CDR1 SNHLY, CDR2 FYNNEI. The CDR3 spans 13 residues. The CDR3 reads CASTRDRNTEAFF. CDR3 DNA: TGTGCCAGCACCCGGGACAGAAACACTGAAGCTTTCTTT. The complete variable domain, with remaining parts taken from reference TRBV2 and TRBJ1-1, reads EPEVTQTPSHQVTQMGQEVILRCVPISNHLYFYWYRQILGQKVEFLVSFYNNEISEKSEIFDDQFSVERPDGSNFTLKIRSTKLEDSAMYFCASTRDRNTEAFFGQGTRLTVV.

The chain recombines TRBV18 with TRBJ1-3; D possibly corresponds to TRBD1 (5 bases). With 3 bases removed from V and 1 base from J, the gap between germline ends came to 10 bases. CDR1 is KGHSH and CDR2 is LQKENI in the germline V gene. The CDR3 length is 15 residues. As DNA, the CDR3 is TGTGCCAGCTCACCCCGGGGCAGTTCTGGAAACACCATATATTTT. It encodes CASSPRGSSGNTIYF.

This clone was seen a single time. This chain connects TRBV3-1 (or the pseudogene TRBV3-2) to TRBJ2-7; D assignment may be TRBD1 or TRBD2 (5 bases each). V was cut by 1 base and J by 3 bases, with 13 bases left in between. Germline V lookup: CDR1 LGHDT, CDR2 YNNKEL (reference sequence). This CDR3 region has 15 residues. Written as DNA, the CDR3 is TGTGCCAGCAGCCAAGCCGCAGGGACGTTCTACGAGCAGTACTTC. As protein: CASSQAAGTFYEQYF.

The V and J genes are TRBV7-3 and TRBJ2-5, with a weak D call TRBD2 (5 bases). The CDR3 is 18 residues long. Germline V lookup: CDR1 SGHTA, CDR2 FQGTGA. Between the trimmed V and J ends, which lost 0 bases and 5 bases, there was a span of 22 bases. DNA for the CDR3: TGTGCCAGCAGCTTAACGGGGTCATCAGGAGGTTTCCGGGAGACCCAGTACTTC. Translation gives CASSLTGSSGGFRETQYF.

CDR3 loop: CASSPLPRDNQPQHF. The CDR3 nucleotides are TGTGCCAGCTCACCCCTTCCCAGGGACAATCAGCCCCAGCATTTT. The chain joins TRBV18 to TRBJ1-5; TRBD1 might be the D (5 bases). The CDR3 runs to 15 residues. Trimming pared 3 bases from V and 3 bases from J, leaving 12 bases between. Per the germline V gene, CDR1 is KGHSH and CDR2 is LQKENI.

The V call is TRBV3-1 (or the pseudogene TRBV3-2), the J call TRBJ2-7; possibly TRBD1 for D (6 bases). CDR1 and CDR2 from the germline V gene are LGHDT and YNNKEL (reference sequence). The CDR3 contains 15 residues. Trimming stripped 4 bases from V and 6 bases from J, with 19 bases between. The DNA of the CDR3 is TGTGCCAGCAGCCTAGACAGGATTTCCTCTCTCGAGCAGTACTTC. Its protein product is CASSLDRISSLEQYF.

This rearrangement joins TRBV4-3 to TRBJ1-2; unclear D gene. Germline assignment: CDR1 LGHNA and CDR2 YSLEER. CDR3 length: 15 residues. Trimming left V 2 bases short and J 6 bases short, with 16 bases between. The CDR3 loop reads CASSQSGGELHGYTF. The CDR3 region has the DNA TGCGCCAGCAGCCAAAGTGGTGGGGAGCTCCATGGCTACACCTTC.

This clone was detected once. The chain has TRBV19 and TRBJ1-4; D is undetermined. Trimming took off 4 bases at V and 7 bases at J, with 10 bases between the two ends. This CDR3 spans 13 amino acids. Per the germline V gene, CDR1 is LNHDA and CDR2 is SQIVND (reference sequence). DNA for the CDR3: TGTGCCAGTAGTAACATGGCGGGTGAAAAACTGTTTTTT. As protein: CASSNMAGEKLFF.

The chain couples TRBV11-2 to TRBJ2-1; 8 bases agree with TRBD2. The CDR3 covers 15 residues. Trimming took 5 bases from V and 5 from J; bases not matched to a gene: 8. The germline CDR1 and CDR2 sequences are SGHAT and FQNNGV. CDR3 loop: CASSRGGGKNNEQFF. CDR3 DNA: TGTGCCAGCAGCCGTGGCGGGGGGAAAAACAATGAGCAGTTCTTC.

The rearrangement links TRBV5-1 to TRBJ1-5, with D perhaps matching TRBD1 (5 bases). Trimming left V 4 bases short and J 4 bases short, with 12 bases between. The CDR3 totals 14 residues. Germline V gives CDR1 SGHRS, CDR2 YFSETQ. CDR3 nucleotides: TGCGCCAGCAGCGTCGACGGGGGAAATCAGCCCCAGCATTTT. Its translation is CASSVDGGNQPQHF.

The chain is built from TRBV29-1 and TRBJ2-7; 11 bases match TRBD1. The V gene end was trimmed by 6 bases and the J gene end by 9 bases; junction bases not matched to a gene: 13. Germline V gene data show CDR1 as SQVTM and CDR2 as ANQGSEA. The CDR3 extends over 14 amino acids. CDR3 in DNA: TGCAGCGTCGGACAGGGGGCCGGTGGCATCGGGCAGTACTTC. Amino acids: CSVGQGAGGIGQYF.

The V gene is TRBV10-3, the J gene TRBJ1-2; 9 nucleotides agree with TRBD1. The CDR3 contains 14 residues. Germline V gene sequence: CDR1 ENHRY, CDR2 SYGVKD. V shed 6 bases and J 8 bases; nucleotides not matched to a gene: 10. CDR3 amino acids: CAIREQGQGGGYTF. The CDR3 nucleotides are TGTGCCATCAGAGAACAGGGACAGGGTGGCGGCTACACCTTC.

This clone has a handful of counts. The gene calls are TRBV2 and TRBJ2-5, with TRBD1 matching over 10 bases. The CDR3 loop spans 14 amino acids. V lost 6 bases to trimming and J lost 5 bases; unmatched junction nucleotides: 6. Germline V CDR1 and CDR2: SNHLY, FYNNEI. The CDR3 region is CASRGTGEGETQYF. In DNA, the CDR3 is TGTGCCAGCAGGGGGACAGGGGAGGGTGAGACCCAGTACTTC.